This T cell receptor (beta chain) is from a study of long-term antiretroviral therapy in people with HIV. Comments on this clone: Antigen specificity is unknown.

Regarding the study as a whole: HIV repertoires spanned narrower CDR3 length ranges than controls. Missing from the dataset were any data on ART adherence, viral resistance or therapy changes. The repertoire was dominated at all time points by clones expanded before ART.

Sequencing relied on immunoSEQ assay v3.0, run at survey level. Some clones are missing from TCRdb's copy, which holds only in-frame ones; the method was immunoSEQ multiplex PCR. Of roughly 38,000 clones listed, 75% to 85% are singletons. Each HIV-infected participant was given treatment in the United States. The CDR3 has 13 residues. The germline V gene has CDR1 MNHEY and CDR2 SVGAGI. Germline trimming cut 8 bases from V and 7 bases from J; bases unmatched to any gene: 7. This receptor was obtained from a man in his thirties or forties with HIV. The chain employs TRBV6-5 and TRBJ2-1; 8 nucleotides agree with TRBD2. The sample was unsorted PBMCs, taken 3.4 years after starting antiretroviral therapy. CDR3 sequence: CASWTSRRNEQFF. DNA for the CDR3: TGTGCCAGCTGGACTAGCCGGCGGAATGAGCAGTTCTTC.